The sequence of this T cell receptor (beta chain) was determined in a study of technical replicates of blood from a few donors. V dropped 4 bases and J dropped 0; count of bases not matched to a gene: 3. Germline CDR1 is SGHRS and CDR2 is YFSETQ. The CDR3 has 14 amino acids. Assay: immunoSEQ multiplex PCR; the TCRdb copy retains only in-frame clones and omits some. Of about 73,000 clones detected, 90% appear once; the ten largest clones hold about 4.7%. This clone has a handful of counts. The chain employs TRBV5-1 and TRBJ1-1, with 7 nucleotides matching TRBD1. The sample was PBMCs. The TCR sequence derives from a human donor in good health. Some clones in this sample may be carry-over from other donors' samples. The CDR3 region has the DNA TGCGCCAGCAGCCTCGGGACAGTGAACACTGAAGCTTTCTTT. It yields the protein CASSLGTVNTEAFF.